The T cell receptor (beta chain) described here comes from a study of blood T cell repertoires in COVID-19. For the study at large: Samples taken during acute and convalescent COVID-19 were collected in the United States, Italy and Spain. Sources were T cells, B-cell-depleted T cells, or PBMCs; the material itself was cDNA or gDNA.

Trimming pared 4 bases from V and 0 bases from J, leaving 10 bases between. Germline values: CDR1 SNHLY, CDR2 FYNNEI. The CDR3 is 15 amino acids. In the original analysis: Amplification from reference gene primers served as the basis for estimated nucleated cell counts. Profiling relied on immunoSEQ multiplex PCR, and the TCRdb table lists in-frame clones only, not all of them. V, J and clone size are taken as reported in that table, and D and trimming were inferred from the DNA itself. The sample holds under 250,000 clones, around four fifths seen once. This clone was seen only once. This chain links TRBV2 with TRBJ1-5; possible D gene TRBD1, 5 bases. This clonotype was obtained from a middle-aged man with active or convalescent COVID-19. Material: peripheral blood. CDR3 sequence: CASSVGGNSNQPQHF. CDR3 DNA: TGTGCCAGCAGTGTCGGGGGAAATAGCAATCAGCCCCAGCATTTT.